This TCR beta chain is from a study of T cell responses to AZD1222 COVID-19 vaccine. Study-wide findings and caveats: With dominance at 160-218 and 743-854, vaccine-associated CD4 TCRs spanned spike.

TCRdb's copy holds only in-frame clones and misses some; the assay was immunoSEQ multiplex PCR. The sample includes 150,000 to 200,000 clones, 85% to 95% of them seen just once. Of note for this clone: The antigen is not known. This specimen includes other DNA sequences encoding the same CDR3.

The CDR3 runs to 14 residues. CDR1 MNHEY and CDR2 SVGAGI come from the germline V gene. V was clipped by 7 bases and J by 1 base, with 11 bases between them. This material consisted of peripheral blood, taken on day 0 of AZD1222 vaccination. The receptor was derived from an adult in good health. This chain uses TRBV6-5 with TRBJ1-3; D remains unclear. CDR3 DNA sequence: TGTGCCAGCACAAGAGGTGGTTCTGGAAACACCATATATTTT. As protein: CASTRGGSGNTIYF.